The source of this TCR beta chain is a study of T cell repertoires in aging, cancer and after chemotherapy. TCR beta rearrangements were amplified from peripheral blood genomic DNA. Multiplex touch-down PCR with TRB-A/B primers amplified rearranged V-D-J TRB sequences. TCRdb independently ran MiXCR on the multiplex PCR reads; one entry per CDR3 protein. Of about 630 distinct CDR3 sequences detected, less than 30% appear once; the ten largest clones hold roughly 56%. This CDR3 region has 14 residues. Germline V gene lookup returns CDR1 SGHTA and CDR2 FQGNSA. This sequence joins TRBV7-2 and TRBJ2-5; D is perhaps TRBD1 or TRBD2 (5 bases each). This receptor was identified in a human donor with a solid tumor. Sequenced material: blood. The CDR3 loop is CVRKGERYQETQYF. The CDR3 DNA follows: TGTGTCAGAAAAGGGGAGAGGTACCAAGAGACCCAGTACTTC.